The 6 T cell receptor beta chains below come from one sample, sequenced in a study of OX40 agonist ivuxolimab in advanced cancers. TCRdb's table, derived via immunoSEQ multiplex PCR, lists solely in-frame clones and lacks some. The sample holds about 39,000 clones, around nine tenths seen once. The sequenced sample was CD4+ or CD8+ T cells sorted from blood, obtained in a trial of the OX40 agonist ivuxolimab. The receptors stem from an adult with an advanced solid tumor such as melanoma, head and neck, liver or kidney cancer.

The chain recombines TRBV7-9 with TRBJ2-7; D not certain. This CDR3 region has 11 residues. CDR1 and CDR2 from the germline V gene are SEHNR and FQNEAQ (reference sequence). V shed 2 bases and J shed 7 bases, with 6 bases lying between them. Here the CDR3 DNA reads TGTGCCAGCAGCTTATCGAATGAGCAGTACTTC. Its translation is CASSLSNEQYF.

The chain couples TRBV6-1 to TRBJ2-3; 11 bases are a match to TRBD2. The CDR3 spans 14 residues. V lost 6 bases, J lost 2 bases, and 1 base stayed unmatched. Germline lookup yields CDR1 MNHNS and CDR2 SASEGT. CDR3 DNA sequence: TGTGCCAGCAGGGGACTAGCGGTCACAGATACGCAGTATTTT. Its translation: CASRGLAVTDTQYF.

There are a few counts of this clone. The genes are TRBV6-5 and TRBJ1-2; 9 positions match TRBD1. J was trimmed by 7 bases and V by 7 bases; bases with no gene match: 10. This CDR3 has 14 amino acids. Germline assignment: CDR1 MNHEY and CDR2 SVGAGI. CDR3 region: CASTRGTGRGGYTF. As DNA, the CDR3 is TGTGCCAGCACCAGGGGGACAGGGAGGGGTGGCTACACCTTC.

The rearrangement uses TRBV5-1 and TRBJ2-7; the match to TRBD1 covers 9 bases. The CDR3 sequence is 13 residues long. With 4 bases clipped from V and 6 bases from J, the junction kept 5 bases outside the gene matches. CDR1 SGHRS and CDR2 YFSETQ come from the germline V gene. CDR3 in amino acids: CASSGDRAGEQYF. The CDR3, as DNA: TGCGCCAGCAGCGGGGACAGGGCCGGCGAGCAGTACTTC.

This sequence joins TRBV5-1 and TRBJ2-4; TRBD1 agrees at 10 bases. Germline lookup yields CDR1 SGHRS and CDR2 YFSETQ. The V and J ends lost 1 base and 8 bases, in that order; junction bases with no gene match: 12. The CDR3 runs to 17 residues. The CDR3 spells CASSLQTGGFGEYIQYF. The CDR3 region has the DNA TGCGCCAGCAGCTTGCAGACAGGGGGCTTCGGGGAGTACATTCAGTACTTC.

The chain uses TRBV6-5 and TRBJ2-5, with D maybe TRBD2 (5 bases). The CDR3 is 14 residues long. Trimming removed 6 bases at V and 2 bases at J, with 13 bases between. Germline V gene sequence: CDR1 MNHEY, CDR2 SVGAGI. CDR3 protein: CASRAAGVQETQYF. CDR3 bases: TGTGCCAGCAGAGCGGCTGGGGTACAAGAGACCCAGTACTTC.